This TCR beta chain was recovered during a study of CXCR3-negative and CXCR3-positive naive CD8 T cells. It was by 5' RACE with UMI labels that the TRB cDNA libraries were prepared. For each CDR3 protein, TCRdb gives one entry from its re-call of the 5' RACE reads, without DNA. Seen in this sample are about 40,000 distinct CDR3 sequences; the ten most common clones hold less than 9.5%. General study findings and limits: The study found that naive CXCR3-negative and CXCR3-positive cells shared TRBV-TRBJ usage, while memory cells differed. CD5 surface expression was similar among naive subsets, and TCR strength was estimated by inference from TRB CDR3 properties. Each naive subset displayed comparably high diversity, whereas memory CD8+ cells displayed much lower diversity.

As concerns this clonotype: Its specificity is unknown.

CDR3 length: 15 residues. Germline-derived CDR1 and CDR2 are MDHEN and SYDVKM. Sequencing was carried out using memory CD8+ T cells from blood. This sequence joins TRBV28 and TRBJ2-7; no DNA is available, so the TRBD1 call from TCRdb remains unchecked. The sequence was obtained from a human donor in good health. Some clones in this sample may be carry-over from other donors' samples. This CDR3 is CASSFWGQGRNEQYF.